This entry is about one T cell receptor beta chain. TCRdb fed the reads into MiXCR, producing one record per CDR3 protein. This sample has nearly 650,000 distinct CDR3 sequences, with 24% found just once. This record comes from a study of T cell repertoires in cytomegalovirus infection. On the study more broadly: Matching HLA type, along with CMV infection, was indicated by public TCR beta signatures.

The V and J ends lost 5 bases and 2 bases respectively, with 9 bases between them. The CDR3 spans 14 residues. The rearrangement links TRBV12-3 or TRBV12-4 to TRBJ2-2, with D possibly matching TRBD1 (5 bases). Material: CD8+ T cells from PBMCs. This TCR was recovered from a human donor in good health (CMV status not recorded). Some clones in this sample may be carry-over from other donors' samples. The CDR3 DNA follows: TGTGCCAGCAGTACCGACAGTAACACCGGGGAGCTGTTTTTT. Translated, it gives CASSTDSNTGELFF.